The T cell receptor beta chain under discussion was sequenced for a study of control samples from healthy donors and cancer patients. Germline CDR1 reads GTSNPN; CDR2 reads SVGIG (reference sequence). Trimming pared 2 bases from V and 8 bases from J, leaving 15 bases between. This CDR3 comprises 13 residues. This clone was observed once. Using immunoSEQ multiplex PCR, the repertoire was profiled, and TCRdb retains in-frame clones only, with some absent. In the table there are 110,000 to 150,000 clones, roughly 92% of which are singletons. The sequencing input was blood. V and J are TRBV30 and TRBJ1-2; TRBD1 is a possible D gene (5 bases). The origin of this receptor is a man younger than 40 in good health. The CDR3 region has the DNA TGTGCCTGGAGTCCACTGGCAGGGTTAGGCTACACCTTC. It specifies CAWSPLAGLGYTF.